A single sample is the source of the 19 T cell receptor beta chains below, sequenced in a study of spatial heterogeneity in lung cancer. General study points: Tumoral mutation counts were tracked by counts of expanded intratumoral alpha and beta TCRs.

TCRdb ran MiXCR on the 5' RACE reads and lists one entry per CDR3 protein. The data show thousands of distinct CDR3 sequences, about a tenth seen once. Time point defined: sample taken at primary tumor resection. The antigens of these receptors remain unknown. This specimen consisted of lung tumor tissue, obtained at surgery. These receptors all stem from a female donor with early-stage non-small cell lung cancer.

This clonotype is labeled as medium-sized. The chain combines TRBV7-2 with TRBJ1-2; D might be TRBD1 (6 bases). V shed 2 bases and J shed 8 bases, with 27 bases lying between them. This CDR3 comprises 18 residues. Germline V gene sequence: CDR1 SGHTA, CDR2 FQGNSA. The CDR3 sequence is CASSLRGAGDIGGRGYTF. The CDR3 DNA reads TGTGCCAGCAGCTTACGTGGGGCGGGGGACATCGGGGGAAGAGGCTACACCTTC.

In this sample, this clonotype is large. The V gene is TRBV3-1, the J gene TRBJ2-3, with D possibly matching TRBD1 (6 bases). Trimming took 6 bases from V and 1 from J, leaving 14 bases between them. The CDR3 has 15 residues. Germline assignment: CDR1 LGHDT and CDR2 YNNKEL (reference sequence). The CDR3 loop reads CASSRVSGGTDTQYF. Here the CDR3 DNA reads TGTGCCAGCAGTCGGGTGTCAGGGGGCACAGATACGCAGTATTTT.

By frequency in the sample, this clonotype is medium-sized (0.01 to 0.1%). The rearrangement links TRBV7-9 to TRBJ2-5, with 10 positions matching TRBD1. CDR1 and CDR2 from the germline V gene are SEHNR and FQNEAQ (reference sequence). J gave up 4 bases and V 5 bases, and 7 bases lay outside the gene matches. The CDR3 spans 15 residues. CDR3 bases: TGTGCCAGCAGCCCGGGACAGGGGCTATCAGAGACCCAGTACTTC. Its protein product is CASSPGQGLSETQYF.

This clonotype was detected only once. The chain links TRBV4-3 to TRBJ1-4; D is ambiguous. This CDR3 spans 12 amino acids. The V gene's germline CDR1 is LGHNA and CDR2 YSLEER. Trimming cost V 1 base and J 8 bases, with 5 bases left between them. CDR3 DNA sequence: TGCGCCAGCAGCCAAGTTGGAGAAAAACTGTTTTTT. This sequence encodes CASSQVGEKLFF.

This clonotype was counted only a few times. This chain links TRBV7-8 with TRBJ2-5, with 10 bases lining up with TRBD1. The CDR3 loop spans 14 amino acids. Germline V gene lookup returns CDR1 SGHVS and CDR2 FQNEAQ. The junction had 6 bases not matched to a gene; V was cut back by 6 bases and J by 5 bases. The CDR3 coding sequence is TGTGCCAGCAGTGTAACGGACAGGGGGGAGACCCAGTACTTC. This sequence encodes CASSVTDRGETQYF.

The CDR3 is CASSLIGSPLHF. The CDR3, as DNA: TGTGCCAGCAGCTTAATCGGGTCACCCCTCCACTTT. The chain couples TRBV7-9 to TRBJ1-6; D ambiguous. CDR3 size: 12 residues. V was cut by 2 bases and J by 10 bases, with 6 bases left in between. CDR1 and CDR2 (germline): SEHNR, FQNEAQ (reference sequence).

This clonotype was observed a single time. The chain employs TRBV12-3 or TRBV12-4 and TRBJ2-5; the D gene could be TRBD1 or TRBD2 (7 bases each). The germline V and J ends were trimmed by 5 bases and 5 bases, with 21 bases remaining between them. The CDR3 loop spans 16 amino acids. CDR3 protein: CASSRWGRGGEETQYF. The CDR3 nucleotides are TGTGCCAGCAGTCGGTGGGGCAGGGGGGGTGAGGAGACCCAGTACTTC.

J is TRBJ1-2 and V is TRBV14; 7 bases align to TRBD1. Germline lookup yields CDR1 SGHDN and CDR2 FVKESK. The V gene end was trimmed by 1 base and the J gene end by 4 bases; junction bases not matched to a gene: 9. This CDR3 has 16 residues. Here the CDR3 DNA reads TGTGCCAGCAGCCAAGGAGGGGGCTTCGGACCCTATGGCTACACCTTC. It codes for CASSQGGGFGPYGYTF. Combining the CDR3 with reference TRBV14 and TRBJ1-2 gives the whole variable domain EAGVTQFPSHSVIEKGQTVTLRCDPISGHDNLYWYRRVMGKEIKFLLHFVKESKQDESGMPNNRFLAERTGGTYSTLKVQPAELEDSGVYFCASSQGGGFGPYGYTFGSGTRLTVV.

By its share, this clonotype is medium-sized. The rearrangement joins TRBV6-2 or TRBV6-3 to TRBJ2-1; 12 bases agree with TRBD2. The CDR3 extends over 16 amino acids. The germline V gene has CDR1 MNHEY and CDR2 SVGEGT. The V gene end was trimmed by 7 bases and the J gene end by 4 bases; junction bases not matched to a gene: 8. This CDR3 reads CASNLAGGLVYNEQFF. CDR3 DNA sequence: TGTGCCAGCAATCTAGCGGGGGGGCTTGTTTACAATGAGCAGTTCTTC.

In its sample, this clonotype ranks as medium-sized. The chain links TRBV18 to TRBJ2-7; D remains unclear. Germline-derived CDR1 and CDR2 are KGHSH and LQKENI. The CDR3 totals 13 residues. The germline V and J ends were trimmed by 3 bases and 4 bases, with 10 bases remaining between them. CDR3 nucleotide sequence: TGTGCCAGCTCACCGGCCGCAAGGTACGAGCAGTACTTC. The encoded protein is CASSPAARYEQYF.

The chain recombines TRBV20-1 with TRBJ1-5, with D possibly being TRBD1 (6 bases). Germline CDR1 reads DFQATT; CDR2 reads SNEGSKA (reference sequence). The CDR3 consists of 12 residues. The V end lost 3 bases, the J end lost 7 bases, and 10 bases lay between the germline ends. The CDR3 region is CSARTGPQPQHF. In nucleotides, the CDR3 is TGCAGTGCTAGGACAGGCCCCCAGCCCCAGCATTTT.

This rearrangement joins TRBV20-1 to TRBJ2-3; 9 nucleotides agree with TRBD2. J was trimmed by 3 bases and V by 3 bases; bases with no gene match: 7. The CDR3 contains 15 residues. CDR1 DFQATT and CDR2 SNEGSKA come from the germline V gene (reference sequence). In DNA form, the CDR3 reads TGCAGTGCTAGTATTAGCGGGGGATCGACAGATACGCAGTATTTT. It specifies CSASISGGSTDTQYF.

This clonotype is labeled as medium-sized. V gene TRBV3-1 combines with J gene TRBJ2-3; TRBD2 aligns across 8 bases. Per germline, CDR1 LGHDT and CDR2 YNNKEL (reference sequence). With 4 bases clipped from V and 13 bases from J, the junction kept 4 bases outside the gene matches. This CDR3 is 11 amino acids long. CDR3 in DNA: TGTGCCAGCAGCCTTGGACTAGCAAAGTATTTT. Translating it yields CASSLGLAKYF.

The rearrangement uses TRBV3-1 and TRBJ2-1; possibly TRBD1 for D (6 bases). CDR1 LGHDT and CDR2 YNNKEL come from the germline V gene (reference sequence). The length of the CDR3 is 15 residues. V lost 1 base and J lost 2, with 9 bases in between. CDR3 nucleotide sequence: TGTGCCAGCAGCCAAGGGGGGCCGACCTACAATGAGCAGTTCTTC. It encodes CASSQGGPTYNEQFF.

This chain connects TRBV20-1 to TRBJ1-4; perhaps TRBD1 as D (5 bases). Germline lookup yields CDR1 DFQATT and CDR2 SNEGSKA (reference sequence). This CDR3 comprises 15 residues. V lost 3 bases and J lost 5, with 16 bases in between. The CDR3 nucleotides read TGCAGTGCTAGCCTACCGGGACGGATAAATGAAAAACTGTTTTTT. This encodes CSASLPGRINEKLFF.

This clonotype rates as medium-sized (0.01 to 0.1%). The chain employs TRBV4-2 and TRBJ2-3; no reliable D call. The V and J ends lost 0 bases and 10 bases respectively, with 8 bases between them. Germline V gives CDR1 LGHNA, CDR2 YNFKEQ. The CDR3 has 12 residues. The DNA of the CDR3 is TGTGCCAGCAGCCAAGATACCGTTGCGCAGTATTTT. It is translated as CASSQDTVAQYF.

By sample fraction, this clonotype is medium-sized (0.01 to 0.1%). V gene TRBV19 combines with J gene TRBJ2-6; 12 bases align to TRBD1. This CDR3 comprises 17 residues. Trimming took 5 bases from V and 4 from J; bases not matched to a gene: 6. Looked up from germline, CDR1 is LNHDA and CDR2 is SQIVND (reference sequence). This CDR3 is CASSFGTGGAGANVLTF. CDR3 sequence (DNA): TGTGCCAGTAGTTTCGGGACAGGGGGCGCCGGGGCCAACGTCCTGACTTTC.

This clonotype is judged medium-sized. V is TRBV29-1 and J is TRBJ2-5; D gene ambiguous. The germline gives CDR1 SQVTM, CDR2 ANQGSEA. The V end lost 1 base, the J end lost 5 bases, and 5 bases lay between the germline ends. This CDR3 has 11 amino acids. The CDR3 sequence is CSVEAGETQYF. Written as DNA, the CDR3 is TGCAGCGTTGAAGCTGGGGAGACCCAGTACTTC.

This chain uses TRBV7-9 with TRBJ1-5; a possible D gene is TRBD1 (5 bases). Germline CDR1 SEHNR, CDR2 FQNEAQ (reference sequence). V was clipped by 2 bases and J by 1 base, with 12 bases between them. CDR3 length equals 16 residues. The CDR3 region is CASSLSLAGSNQPQHF. CDR3 nucleotide sequence: TGTGCCAGCAGCTTATCTTTGGCAGGGAGCAATCAGCCCCAGCATTTT. The entire variable domain, with the rest obtained from reference TRBV7-9 and TRBJ1-5, is as follows: DTGVSQNPRHKITKRGQNVTFRCDPISEHNRLYWYRQTLGQGPEFLTYFQNEAQLEKSRLLSDRFSAERPKGSFSTLEIQRTEQGDSAMYLCASSLSLAGSNQPQHFGDGTRLSIL.